The TCR beta chain described here comes from a study of T cell repertoires in cytomegalovirus infection. This clonotype was seen ten or more times. Trimming cost V 6 bases and J 1 base, with 9 bases left between them. The CDR3 loop spans 13 amino acids. Germline assignment: CDR1 SGHTA and CDR2 FQGNSA. In TCRdb, the reads were re-called with MiXCR into one record per CDR3 protein. The data hold approximately 190,000 distinct CDR3 sequences, with 9.5% observed a single time. This TCR derives from a human donor in good health (CMV status not recorded). Some clones in this sample may be carry-over from other donors' samples. Sequencing was done on a sample of PBMCs. The chain carries TRBV7-2 and TRBJ1-2, with a weak D call TRBD1 (6 bases). The DNA for the CDR3 is TGTGCCAGCAGAGCAGGGGTTAACTATGGCTACACCTTC. Its translation is CASRAGVNYGYTF.